The subject of this entry is one TCR beta chain. Its antigen is not known. Each donor had at least one pre-ART and at least two post-ART PBMC samples. This CDR3 contains 15 residues. Germline V lookup: CDR1 MNHNY, CDR2 SVGAGI (reference sequence). Trimming cost V 4 bases and J 0 bases, with 12 bases left between them. A v3.0 immunoSEQ assay was performed at survey level. Repertoires were generated with immunoSEQ multiplex PCR, while TCRdb's copy carries only in-frame clones and drops some. The table lists approximately 22,000 clones, 84% of them singletons. These data come from a study of long-term antiretroviral therapy in people with HIV. Study conclusions and caveats: CDR3 length ranges were narrower in HIV repertoires than in controls.

The specimen was unsorted PBMCs, collected 0.5 years before starting antiretroviral therapy. The chain uses TRBV6-6 and TRBJ1-2, with a possible D match to TRBD1 (5 bases). The sequence derives from a man aged 35 to 55 with HIV. The CDR3 is CASSWDQRTNYGYTF. The DNA of the CDR3 is TGTGCCAGCAGTTGGGACCAGCGCACTAACTATGGCTACACCTTC.